Here is one T cell receptor beta chain with its context. Its antigen is still unknown. Per-nucleotide qualities are absent, and no much larger clonotype sits a single base away. The CDR3 runs 14 amino acids, cysteine and phenylalanine included. Just the 42-base CDR3 DNA is kept, in frame starting at base 1. The germline V gene (reference sequence) sets CDR1 to SSHAT and CDR2 to FNYEAQ. Synthetic TCR analog templates were spiked into each PCR to estimate absolute template abundance from read counts. The immunoSEQ assay used bias-controlled V and J gene primers to amplify TCRbeta CDR3 regions from genomic DNA. Sequencing of rearranged TCRbeta segments was performed at approximately 20X coverage. On the authors' methods: Clustering was used to correct sequencing errors, and CDR3s were annotated against IMGT so that V, D and J genes could be assigned. Only productive TCRbeta rearrangements were used in downstream analyses, excluding out-of-frame or stop-codon sequences. To compute clonality, Shannon entropy was normalized by the log of the number of unique productive sequences and then subtracted from one. Clones differing between time points or between blood and tumor were identified using Fisher's exact test with Benjamini-Hochberg correction, with an adjusted p below 0.01 applied as the threshold. Not all clones reach the TCRdb copy of this immuneACCESS table, which keeps in-frame sequences only. Checked studies attribute under half of the gap to unresolved V genes and leave the rest unexplained. That table supplies the V and J calls and clone size; D and trimming were determined from the DNA. In all, the sample holds 95,000 to 100,000 clones, and around 86% of those were seen once. The top ten clones comprise approximately 2% of the sample.

The sample belongs to a study of PD-L1 blockade in urothelial cancer (dated by TCRdb to 2016 to 2017). Regarding the research as a whole: Every patient began therapy in 2014 and was given atezolizumab 1,200 mg intravenously every 3 weeks. In the same patients who had TCR sequencing, pretreatment tumors also underwent whole exome sequencing and RNA sequencing. About 85% of the roughly 29 patients were identified as males with urothelial cancer of bladder origin, and a prior smoking history was reported by 18 of 29 patients. Pretreatment tumor samples and matched peripheral blood, collected serially before and after atezolizumab treatment, underwent TCR sequencing. Eight or nine patients reached durable clinical benefit, while some 19 patients did not. Durable clinical benefit was defined as progression-free survival longer than 6 months, and TCR features were also tested against progression-free and overall survival. Somatic, immune and clinical correlates of response to PD-L1 blockade with atezolizumab in urothelial cancer were the focus of an exploratory multi-omic analysis. A median of approximately 140,000 T cells and around 81,000 unique TCRs was obtained from blood samples, and a median clonality of approximately 0.077 was observed. Blood samples were analyzed at two time points: 3 weeks after treatment start (second dose) and 6 weeks after treatment start. Patients had an ECOG performance status of 0 or 1 and had received between 0 and 3 prior chemotherapy regimens. Under 30 patients had pretreatment blood TCR-seq, some 25 had at least one posttreatment blood collection, and some 25 had tumor TCR-seq.

What the research found in general, with its limitations: Improved progression-free and overall survival was associated with having pretreatment peripheral blood TCR clonality below the median. At 3 weeks after the start of treatment, tumor-associated TCR clones in peripheral blood had expanded more in patients with durable benefit (n ≈ 20, p = 0.022). Small sample size (n ≈ 27) and many exploratory analyses mean the results are intended to be hypothesis-generating.

Taken with the paper, the label for time point translates to: pretreatment peripheral blood. A total of around 30 patients with locally advanced or metastatic urothelial carcinoma, treated at Memorial Sloan Kettering on a trial protocol, made up the cohort. Peripheral blood mononuclear cells were collected pretreatment and during treatment, with between 1 and 8 total time points obtained per patient. The Qiagen DNeasy Blood extraction kit was used to purify genomic DNA from total PBMCs and from tumor samples. PBMCs were collected pretreatment and during treatment, and were isolated and stored as previously described.

Rearrangement joined TRBV7-7 to TRBJ2-1, with 8 middle bases fitting TRBD2. The input for sequencing was PBMCs, taken around atezolizumab (anti-PD-L1) treatment. This clonotype was obtained from a man in his sixties with urothelial cancer. The DNA is TGTGCTAGCGCCGTAGGTAGCGGGGACAATGAGCAGTTCTTC. Its translation reads: CASAVGSGDNEQFF.